The rows below give T cell receptor beta chains drawn from one sample of a study of T cell repertoires in cytomegalovirus infection. TCRdb fed the reads into MiXCR, producing one record per CDR3 protein. Here the sample spans 150,000 to 200,000 distinct CDR3 sequences, 25% to 30% being singletons. The specimen sequenced was PBMCs. The source is a human donor in good health (CMV status not recorded). Some clones in this sample may be carry-over from other donors' samples. CDR3s include the opening cysteine and the closing phenylalanine or tryptophan. A D gene is named only where the DNA matches it firmly. Size is stated for part of the rows, as once, few or many counts, or as a class when the clone is expanded.

j_call clone_size v_call d_call cdr3_aa cdr3_nt
TRBJ2-1 NA TRBV10-3 TRBD1 CAISDPPGGNEQFF TGTGCCATCAGTGATCCTCCAGGGGGAAATGAGCAGTTCTTC
TRBJ2-7 NA TRBV5-1 TRBD2 CASSFRGSGTAGTSGEIYEQYF TGCGCCAGCAGCTTTAGGGGTTCCGGGACGGCCGGGACTAGCGGGGAGATCTACGAGCAGTACTTC
TRBJ2-1 NA TRBV30 TRBD1 CAWARDRFNEQFF TGTGCCTGGGCCCGGGACAGATTCAATGAGCAGTTCTTC
TRBJ1-5 NA TRBV6-1 NA CASSEAEGFNQPQHF TGTGCCAGCAGTGAAGCGGAGGGGTTCAATCAGCCCCAGCATTTT
TRBJ1-1 NA TRBV5-4 TRBD1 CASSKSGQLNTEAFF TGTGCCAGCAGTAAATCGGGACAGCTGAACACTGAAGCTTTCTTT
TRBJ2-3 NA TRBV29-1 TRBD1 CSGGETGGSHAQYF TGCAGCGGGGGGGAGACAGGGGGCTCACATGCGCAGTATTTT
TRBJ1-6 few TRBV4-2 NA CASSQERRGDNSPLHF TGTGCCAGCAGCCAAGAGCGGAGGGGCGATAATTCACCCCTCCACTTT
TRBJ1-5 few TRBV20-1 NA CSARPGGGLEQPQHF TGCAGTGCTAGACCCGGGGGGGGGCTCGAACAGCCCCAGCATTTT
TRBJ2-3 few TRBV12-3/TRBV12-4 NA CASSPAEDTQYF TGTGCCAGCAGTCCCGCCGAGGATACGCAGTATTTT
TRBJ2-7 NA TRBV2 NA CASSDGKGAYEQYF TGTGCCAGCAGTGATGGAAAAGGGGCCTACGAGCAGTACTTC
TRBJ1-3 NA TRBV15 NA CATSRDLGEASGNTIYF TGTGCCACCAGCAGAGATCTCGGGGAGGCCTCTGGAAACACCATATATTTT
TRBJ2-1 few TRBV5-1 NA CASSLDGRRYNEQFF TGCGCCAGCAGCTTGGACGGGCGGCGGTACAATGAGCAGTTCTTC
TRBJ2-1 many TRBV7-2 NA CASSSNRDFGEQFF TGTGCCAGCAGCTCGAACCGGGACTTCGGTGAGCAGTTCTTC
TRBJ1-5 many TRBV7-2 TRBD1 CASSMHRGSNQPQHF TGTGCCAGCAGCATGCACAGGGGAAGCAATCAGCCCCAGCATTTT
TRBJ2-1 NA TRBV2 TRBD2 CASRRLAGGIGEQFF TGTGCCAGCAGAAGACTAGCGGGGGGGATCGGTGAGCAGTTCTTC
TRBJ1-5 NA TRBV10-3 TRBD1 CAISGGGQPQHF TGTGCCATCAGTGGAGGGGGCCAGCCCCAGCATTTT
TRBJ1-2 many TRBV7-2 NA CASSLQGYYGYTF TGTGCCAGCAGCTTACAGGGGTACTATGGCTACACCTTC
TRBJ1-2 NA TRBV7-2 NA CASSSSRWAYGYTF TGTGCCAGCAGCTCGTCCAGGTGGGCCTATGGCTACACCTTC
TRBJ2-7 few TRBV5-5 TRBD1 CASSLRGGTGSYEQYF TGTGCCAGCAGCTTGAGAGGCGGGACAGGGTCCTACGAGCAGTACTTC
TRBJ2-1 few TRBV11-3 TRBD2 CASSAGLAGEQFF TGTGCCAGCAGCGCTGGACTAGCGGGGGAGCAGTTCTTC
TRBJ2-7 few TRBV7-2 NA CASSLGASASYEQYF TGTGCCAGCAGCTTGGGTGCTAGCGCCTCCTACGAGCAGTACTTC
TRBJ2-5 NA TRBV6-5 TRBD2 CASSYGGGIQETQNF TGTGCCAGCAGTTACGGCGGGGGGATCCAAGAGACCCAGAACTTC
TRBJ1-2 NA TRBV14 TRBD1 CASSQTGTGVHGYTF TGTGCCAGCAGCCAGACCGGGACAGGGGTACATGGCTACACCTTC
TRBJ1-1 NA TRBV29-1 NA CSVTPKLRPTEAFF TGCAGCGTGACCCCCAAACTGAGGCCCACTGAAGCTTTCTTT
TRBJ1-5 few TRBV7-8 NA CASSQSTTGNQPQHF TGTGCCAGCAGCCAATCGACGACGGGAAATCAGCCCCAGCATTTT
TRBJ2-5 many TRBV25-1 NA CASSVQEDQETQYF TGTGCCAGCAGTGTCCAGGAAGACCAAGAGACCCAGTACTTC
TRBJ1-1 few TRBV5-1 NA CASKPSSGEAFF TGCGCCAGCAAACCCTCCTCTGGTGAAGCTTTCTTT
TRBJ1-5 few TRBV7-9 NA CASSADSGNQPQHF TGTGCCAGCAGCGCGGACAGTGGCAATCAGCCCCAGCATTTT
TRBJ2-3 few TRBV7-8 TRBD2 CASSLRLAETSSTDTQYF TGTGCCAGCAGCTTAAGACTAGCGGAAACATCTAGCACAGATACGCAGTATTTT
TRBJ1-4 many TRBV5-6 NA CASSLFTSGRNEKLFF TGTGCCAGCAGCTTATTCACGAGTGGCCGTAATGAAAAACTGTTTTTT
TRBJ2-2 few TRBV19 TRBD2 CASSLPRGLAKVAGELFF TGTGCCAGTAGTCTCCCCAGGGGACTAGCAAAGGTGGCCGGGGAGCTGTTTTTT
TRBJ1-1 NA TRBV20-1 TRBD1 CSARKGQLEASF TGCAGTGCTAGAAAGGGACAGCTTGAAGCTTCCTTT
TRBJ2-7 few TRBV7-2 NA CASSSPAGRYEQYF TGTGCCAGCAGCTCCCCGGCAGGGCGCTACGAGCAGTACTTC
TRBJ2-7 NA TRBV12-3/TRBV12-4 NA CASQGRAGQYF TGTGCCAGCCAGGGACGGGCAGGGCAGTACTTC
TRBJ2-1 NA TRBV6-2/TRBV6-3 NA CASSYYAYNEQFF TGTGCCAGCAGTTACTATGCCTACAATGAGCAGTTCTTC
TRBJ1-1 NA TRBV6-6 NA CASSYRSDTEAFF TGTGCCAGCAGCTACAGGTCGGATACTGAAGCTTTCTTT
TRBJ2-7 many TRBV7-6 TRBD1 CASRAPGGYEQYF TGTGCCAGCAGGGCCCCAGGGGGCTACGAGCAGTACTTC
TRBJ2-3 NA TRBV20-1 NA CSARGVGGVKSTDTQYF TGCAGTGCTAGAGGTGTTGGCGGGGTGAAGAGCACAGATACGCAGTATTTT
TRBJ1-5 few TRBV5-4 NA CASSLGGDGQPQHF TGTGCCAGCAGCTTGGGAGGGGATGGTCAGCCCCAGCATTTT
TRBJ1-3 NA TRBV12-5 TRBD1 CASGLGSGGSGNTIYF TGTGCTAGTGGTTTGGGATCAGGGGGCTCCGGAAACACCATATATTTT
TRBJ1-6 few TRBV11-2 NA CASSSIKGANSPLHF TGTGCCAGCAGCTCTATTAAGGGAGCCAATTCACCCCTCCACTTT
TRBJ1-2 many TRBV7-2 NA CASSVTMRYGYTF TGTGCCAGCAGCGTGACAATGAGATATGGCTACACCTTC
TRBJ2-7 many TRBV7-2 NA CASSSRTHTLYEQYF TGTGCCAGCAGCTCACGGACACATACCTTATACGAGCAGTACTTC
TRBJ1-4 many TRBV7-2 NA CASSLAPQGTNEKLFF TGTGCCAGCAGCTTAGCACCACAGGGAACTAATGAAAAACTGTTTTTT
TRBJ1-1 NA TRBV7-3 NA CASSLGSVSGSTEAFF TGTGCCAGCAGCTTAGGATCCGTTTCGGGAAGCACTGAAGCTTTCTTT
TRBJ2-1 NA TRBV5-1 TRBD2 CASSSERGGLSEQFF TGCGCCAGCAGCTCGGAGCGGGGGGGCCTCTCTGAGCAGTTCTTC